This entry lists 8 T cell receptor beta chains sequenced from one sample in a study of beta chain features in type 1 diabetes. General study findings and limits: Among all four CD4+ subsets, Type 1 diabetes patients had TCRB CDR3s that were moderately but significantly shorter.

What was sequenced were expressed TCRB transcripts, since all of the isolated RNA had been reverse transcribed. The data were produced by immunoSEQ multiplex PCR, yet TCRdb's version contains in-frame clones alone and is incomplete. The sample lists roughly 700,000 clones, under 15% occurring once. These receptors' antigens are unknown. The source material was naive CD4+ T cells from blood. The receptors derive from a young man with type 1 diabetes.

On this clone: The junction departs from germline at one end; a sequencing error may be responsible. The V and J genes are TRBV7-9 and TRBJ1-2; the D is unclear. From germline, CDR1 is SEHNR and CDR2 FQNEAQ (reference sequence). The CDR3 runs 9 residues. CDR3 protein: CASTSHVGF. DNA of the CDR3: TGTGCCAGCACCAGCCACGTAGGGTTC. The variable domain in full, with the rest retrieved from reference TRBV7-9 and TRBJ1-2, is DTGVSQNPRHKITKRGQNVTFRCDPISEHNRLYWYRQTLGQGPEFLTYFQNEAQLEKSRLLSDRFSAERPKGSFSTLEIQRTEQGDSAMYLCASTSHVGFGSGTRLTVV.

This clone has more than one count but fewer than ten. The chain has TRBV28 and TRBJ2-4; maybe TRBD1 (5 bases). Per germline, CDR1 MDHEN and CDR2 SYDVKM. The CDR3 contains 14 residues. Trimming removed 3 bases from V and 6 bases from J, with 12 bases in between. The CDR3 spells CASSLLQAGNIQYF. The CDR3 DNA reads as TGTGCCAGCAGTTTGCTACAGGCCGGAAACATTCAGTACTTC. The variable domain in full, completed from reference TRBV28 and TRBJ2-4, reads DVKVTQSSRYLVKRTGEKVFLECVQDMDHENMFWYRQDPGLGLRLIYFSYDVKMKEKGDIPEGYSVSREKKERFSLILESASTNQTSMYLCASSLLQAGNIQYFGAGTRLSVL.

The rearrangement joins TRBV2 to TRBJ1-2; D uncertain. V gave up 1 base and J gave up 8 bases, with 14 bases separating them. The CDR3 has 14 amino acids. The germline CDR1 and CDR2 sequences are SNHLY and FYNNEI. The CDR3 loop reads CASSEGSSPEGYTF. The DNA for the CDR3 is TGTGCCAGCAGTGAAGGTTCTAGTCCTGAGGGCTACACCTTC.

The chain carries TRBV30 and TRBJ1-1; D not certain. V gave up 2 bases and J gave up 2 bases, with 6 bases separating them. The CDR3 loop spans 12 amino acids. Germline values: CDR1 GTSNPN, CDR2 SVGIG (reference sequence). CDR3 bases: TGTGCCTGGAGTCGGGCAAACACTGAAGCTTTCTTT. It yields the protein CAWSRANTEAFF. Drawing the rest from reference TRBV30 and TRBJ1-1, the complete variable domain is SQTIHQWPATLVQPVGSPLSLECTVEGTSNPNLYWYRQAAGRGLQLLFYSVGIGQISSEVPQNLSASRPQDRQFILSSKKLLLSDSGFYLCAWSRANTEAFFGQGTRLTVV.

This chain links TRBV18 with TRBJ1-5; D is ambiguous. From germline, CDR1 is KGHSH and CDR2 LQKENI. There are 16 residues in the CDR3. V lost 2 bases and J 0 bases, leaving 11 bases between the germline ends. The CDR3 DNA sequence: TGTGCCAGCTCACCAGAACAGCCGAATAGCAATCAGCCCCAGCATTTT. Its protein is CASSPEQPNSNQPQHF. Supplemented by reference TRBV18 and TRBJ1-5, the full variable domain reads NAGVMQNPRHLVRRRGQEARLRCSPMKGHSHVYWYRQLPEEGLKFMVYLQKENIIDESGMPKERFSAEFPKEGPSILRIQQVVRGDSAAYFCASSPEQPNSNQPQHFGDGTRLSIL.

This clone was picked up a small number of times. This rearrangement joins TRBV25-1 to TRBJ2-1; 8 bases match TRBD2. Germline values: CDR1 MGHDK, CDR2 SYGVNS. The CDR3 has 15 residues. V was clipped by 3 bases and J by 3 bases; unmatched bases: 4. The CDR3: CASSEGGGSYNEQFF. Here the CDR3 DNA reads TGTGCCAGCAGTGAGGGCGGGGGGAGCTACAATGAGCAGTTCTTC.

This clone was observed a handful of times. DNA for the CDR3: TGTGCCAGCAGTACAAAGGACCCGAACAATGAGCAGTTCTTC. This codes for CASSTKDPNNEQFF. The chain has TRBV7-9 and TRBJ2-1; D is uncertain. Trimming cost V 6 bases and J 5 bases, with 14 bases left between them. Looked up from germline, CDR1 is SEHNR and CDR2 is FQNEAQ (reference sequence). The CDR3 extends over 14 amino acids.

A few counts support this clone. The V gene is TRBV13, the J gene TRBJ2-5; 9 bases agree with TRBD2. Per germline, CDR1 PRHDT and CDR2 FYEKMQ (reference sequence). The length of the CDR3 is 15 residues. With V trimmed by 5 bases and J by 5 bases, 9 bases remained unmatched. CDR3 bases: TGTGCCAGCAGCCCGCGGCGGGGGGGCCGGGAGACCCAGTACTTC. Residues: CASSPRRGGRETQYF.